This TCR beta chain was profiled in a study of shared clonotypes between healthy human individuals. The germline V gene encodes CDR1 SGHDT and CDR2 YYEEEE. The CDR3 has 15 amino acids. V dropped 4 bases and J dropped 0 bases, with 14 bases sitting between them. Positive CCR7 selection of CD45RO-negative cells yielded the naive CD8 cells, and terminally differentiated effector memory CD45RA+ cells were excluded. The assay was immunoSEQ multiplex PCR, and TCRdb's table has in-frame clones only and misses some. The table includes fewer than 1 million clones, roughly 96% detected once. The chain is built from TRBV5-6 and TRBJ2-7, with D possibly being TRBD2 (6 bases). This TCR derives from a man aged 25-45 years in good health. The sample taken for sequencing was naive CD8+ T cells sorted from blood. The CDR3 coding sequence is TGTGCCAGCAGCCCTACTGCGGGGAGCTCCTACGAGCAGTACTTC. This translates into CASSPTAGSSYEQYF.